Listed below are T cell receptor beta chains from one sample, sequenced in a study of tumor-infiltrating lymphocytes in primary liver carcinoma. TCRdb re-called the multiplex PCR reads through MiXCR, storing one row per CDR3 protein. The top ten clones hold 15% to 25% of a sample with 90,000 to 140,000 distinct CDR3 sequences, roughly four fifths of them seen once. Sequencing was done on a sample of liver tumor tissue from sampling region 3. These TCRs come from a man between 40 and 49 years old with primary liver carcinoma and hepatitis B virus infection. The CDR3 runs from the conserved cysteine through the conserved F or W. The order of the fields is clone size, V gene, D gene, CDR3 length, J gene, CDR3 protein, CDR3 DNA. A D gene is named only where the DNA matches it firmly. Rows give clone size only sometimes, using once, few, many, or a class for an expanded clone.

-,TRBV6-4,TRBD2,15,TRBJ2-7,CASSDPISGLYEQYF,TGTGCCAGCAGTGACCCGATTAGCGGGCTCTACGAGCAGTACTTC
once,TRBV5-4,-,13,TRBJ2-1,CASSPGGGNEQSF,TGTGCCAGTAGCCCCGGGGGAGGCAATGAGCAGTCCTTC
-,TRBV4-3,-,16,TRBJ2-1,CASNQVAGSSYKEQFF,TGCGCCAGCAACCAAGTAGCTGGGAGCTCCTACAAAGAGCAGTTCTTC
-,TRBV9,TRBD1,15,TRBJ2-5,CASSVAGGPEETQYF,TGTGCCAGCAGCGTAGCAGGGGGACCTGAAGAGACCCAGTACTTC
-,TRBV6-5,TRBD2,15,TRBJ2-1,CASSCSEGGPDEQFF,TGTGCCAGCAGTTGCTCTGAGGGAGGGCCTGATGAGCAGTTCTTT
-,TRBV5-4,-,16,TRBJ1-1,CTSSSGERGRNTEAFF,TGTACCAGCAGCTCAGGGGAGCGAGGACGTAACACTGAAGCTTTCTTT
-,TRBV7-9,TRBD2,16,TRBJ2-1,CASSLLASGPYLKQFF,TGTGCCAGCAGCTTGTTAGCTAGCGGTCCTTACTTAAAGCAGTTCTTT
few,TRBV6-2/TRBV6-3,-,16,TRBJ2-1,CASSSGQSRSSYEQFF,TGTGCCAGCAGTAGTGGGCAGAGCCGCAGCTCCTACGAGCAGTTCTTC
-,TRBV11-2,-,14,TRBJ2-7,CATSLDGLAYEQYF,TGTGCCACTAGCTTAGATGGACTTGCCTACGAGCAGTACTTC
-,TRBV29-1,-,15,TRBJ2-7,CSVEDPGGSSYDQYF,TGCAGCGTTGAAGATCCCGGAGGGAGCTCCTACGACCAATACTTC
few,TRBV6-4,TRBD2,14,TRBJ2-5,CASSRAGGEETQYF,TGTGCCAGCAGTCGAGCGGGAGGAGAAGAGACCCAGTACTTC
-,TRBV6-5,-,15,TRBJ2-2,CATNYSGIYTGELFF,TGTGCCACCAATTACTCAGGGATTTACACCGGGGAGCTGTTTTTT
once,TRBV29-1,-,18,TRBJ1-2,CRVGAPTGTQVANYDYTF,TGTAGGGTTGGGGCACCAACAGGAACTCAAGTGGCTAACTATGACTACACCTTC
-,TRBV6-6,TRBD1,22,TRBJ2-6,CASSELSRFYDRVRSGASVLTF,TGTGCCAGCAGTGAACTTTCGAGGTTTTATGACAGGGTCAGATCTGGGGCCAGCGTCCTGACTTTC
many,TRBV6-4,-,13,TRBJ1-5,CASSAGPYQPQHF,TGTGCCAGCAGTGCTGGCCCTTACCAGCCCCAGCATTTT
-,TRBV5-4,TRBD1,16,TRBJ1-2,CASSGAHAGTGYGYTF,TGTGCCAGCAGCGGGGCCCACGCCGGGACAGGGTATGGCTACACCTTC
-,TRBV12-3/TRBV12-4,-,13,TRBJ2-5,CGSSLVGVVTQYF,TGTGGCAGTTCGCTAGTGGGAGTGGTGACCCAGTACTTC
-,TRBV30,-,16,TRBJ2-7,CVWSPRGGQSSYEQYF,TGTGTCTGGAGTCCACGCGGCGGACAGTCCTCCTACGAGCAGTACTTC
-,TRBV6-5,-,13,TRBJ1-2,CISRVGVNYSYNF,TGTATCAGTAGGGTCGGGGTCAATTATAGCTACAACTTC
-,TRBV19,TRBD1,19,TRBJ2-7,CASSTPSGQGARFSYEQYF,TGTGCCAGTAGTACTCCATCCGGACAGGGGGCTAGATTTTCCTACGAGCAGTACTTC
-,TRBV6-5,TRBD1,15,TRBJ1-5,CASCRQGGKSQPQHF,TGTGCCAGCTGTCGACAGGGTGGAAAAAGTCAGCCCCAGCATTTT
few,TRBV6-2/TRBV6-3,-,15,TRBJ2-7,CASGRGGGTSYEQYF,TGTGCCAGCGGGAGAGGGGGCGGGACCTCCTACGAGCAGTACTTC
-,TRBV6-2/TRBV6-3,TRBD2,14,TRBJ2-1,CASNSDTTSHEQFF,TGTGCCAGCAACTCCGACACGACTAGCCATGAACAGTTCTTC
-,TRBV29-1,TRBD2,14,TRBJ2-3,CSVAGLEGTDTQYF,TGCAGCGTTGCTGGACTAGAGGGCACAGATACGCAATATTTT
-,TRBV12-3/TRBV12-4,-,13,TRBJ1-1,CACSQWIGTEALF,TGTGCCTGCAGTCAATGGATCGGCACTGAAGCTCTCTTT
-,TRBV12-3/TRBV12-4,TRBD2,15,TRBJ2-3,CASSLAGGKGNTQYF,TGTGCCAGCAGTCTAGCGGGAGGGAAGGGGAATACGCAATATTTT
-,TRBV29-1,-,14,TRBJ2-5,CSVEDGMSQETQYF,TGCAGCGTTGAAGATGGGATGTCCCAAGAGACACAGTACTTC
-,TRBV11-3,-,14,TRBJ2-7,CASSPGEGEYEQYF,TGTGCCAGCAGTCCTGGAGAAGGGGAATACGAGCAATATTTC
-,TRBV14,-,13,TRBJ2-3,CASSLSRSDAQYF,TGTGCCAGCAGCCTAAGCAGGTCAGATGCGCAGTATTTC
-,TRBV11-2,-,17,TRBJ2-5,CASSLYQGIAAQEAQYF,TGTGCCAGCAGCTTATACCAGGGGATAGCGGCACAAGAGGCCCAGTACTTC
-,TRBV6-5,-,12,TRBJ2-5,CACRSPGETQYF,TGTGCCTGCAGGTCCCCTGGGGAGACCCAGTACTTC
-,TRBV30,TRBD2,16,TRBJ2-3,CAWSIGTSVSTDTQYF,TGTGCCTGGAGCATAGGGACTAGTGTCAGCACAGATACGCAGTATTTT
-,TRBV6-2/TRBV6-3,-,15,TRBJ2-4,CASRTDRDGKNTQYF,TGTGCCAGCAGAACTGATCGGGACGGTAAAAACACTCAGTACTTC
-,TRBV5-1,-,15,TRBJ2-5,CASSEIPSNGETQYF,TGCGCCAGCAGCGAGATCCCCTCCAACGGGGAGACCCAGTACTTC
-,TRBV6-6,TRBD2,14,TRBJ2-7,CPSSYEREGYEQYF,TGTCCCAGCAGTTATGAACGGGAGGGTTACGAGCAGTACTTC
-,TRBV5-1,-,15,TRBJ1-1,CVSSSRQRLNTEAFF,TGCGTCAGCAGCTCCCGACAGAGATTGAACACTGAAGCTTTCTTT
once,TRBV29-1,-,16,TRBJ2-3,CSVAGVDRRSTDTHNF,TGCAGCGTCGCTGGAGTGGACAGACGTAGCACAGATACGCATAATTTT
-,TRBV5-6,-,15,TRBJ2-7,CANSSTGWDSYEQYF,TGTGCCAACAGCTCGACGGGCTGGGACTCCTACGAGCAGTACTTC
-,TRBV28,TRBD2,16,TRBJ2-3,CASLEGAGGNTDTQYF,TGTGCCAGCCTGGAAGGAGCGGGAGGGAACACAGATACGCAGTATTTT
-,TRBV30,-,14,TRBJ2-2,CAWKTEENTWELFF,TGTGCCTGGAAAACGGAGGAGAACACCTGGGAGCTGTTTTTT
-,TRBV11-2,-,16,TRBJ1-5,CASSLEWGLTNQPQHF,TGTGCCAGCAGCTTAGAATGGGGACTGACGAATCAGCCCCAGCATTTT
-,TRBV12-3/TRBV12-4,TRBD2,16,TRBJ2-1,CASSRREGRSYNKQFF,TGTGCCAGCAGTCGGAGGGAGGGGCGCTCGTACAATAAGCAGTTCTTC
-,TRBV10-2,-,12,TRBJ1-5,CAASKSNQPQHF,TGTGCCGCCTCAAAAAGCAATCAGCCCCAGCATTTT
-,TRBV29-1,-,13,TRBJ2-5,CSVASGFQVTQYF,TGCAGCGTTGCCTCCGGGTTCCAAGTGACCCAGTACTTC
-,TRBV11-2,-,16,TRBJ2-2,CASSSSSDANTGELFF,TGTGCCAGCAGCTCTTCTAGCGACGCGAATACCGGGGAGCTGTTTTTT